Listed below are T cell receptor beta chains from one sample, sequenced in a study of blood T cell repertoires in COVID-19. Assay used: immunoSEQ multiplex PCR; TCRdb lists only in-frame clones, some missing. The sample consists of some 140,000 clones, around three quarters of them appearing once. Sequencing input: peripheral blood. Source of these receptors: a human donor in a cohort sampled during active COVID-19. The CDR3 runs from the conserved cysteine through the conserved F or W. A D gene is named only where the DNA matches it firmly. Expanded clones get a size class; other rows say once, few or many, or leave the size out.

J	D	size	V	CDR3	DNA
TRBJ2-3	NA	NA	TRBV5-6	CASGFGLNTDTQYF	TGTGCCAGCGGTTTTGGACTAAACACAGATACGCAGTATTTT
TRBJ1-2	NA	NA	TRBV7-8	CASSQAQGYYGYTF	TGTGCCAGCAGCCAGGCCCAGGGGTATTATGGCTACACCTTC
TRBJ1-2	TRBD1	NA	TRBV19	CASTLPGQGGYGYTF	TGTGCCAGTACCCTACCGGGACAGGGAGGCTATGGCTACACCTTC
TRBJ2-3	TRBD2	NA	TRBV7-8	CASSLGGGIDTQYF	TGTGCCAGCAGCCTCGGGGGGGGAATTGATACGCAGTATTTT
TRBJ1-1	NA	NA	TRBV4-1	CASSDPARGTEAFF	TGCGCCAGCAGCGACCCTGCCAGGGGCACTGAAGCTTTCTTT
TRBJ1-1	NA	NA	TRBV29-1	CSVGDGGRAFF	TGCAGCGTTGGAGACGGGGGGAGGGCTTTCTTT
TRBJ2-5	NA	NA	TRBV19	CASGGARDQETQYF	TGTGCCAGTGGAGGAGCCAGAGACCAAGAGACCCAGTACTTC
TRBJ1-1	NA	NA	TRBV19	CASSIWAPNTEAFF	TGTGCCAGTAGTATTTGGGCCCCGAACACTGAAGCTTTCTTT
TRBJ2-3	TRBD2	once	TRBV6-4	CASSDSSGGTDTQYF	TGTGCCAGCAGTGACTCTAGCGGGGGCACAGATACGCAGTATTTT
TRBJ2-5	TRBD1	NA	TRBV28	CASSFRTGGAEYQETQYF	TGTGCCAGCAGTTTCCGAACAGGGGGCGCGGAGTACCAAGAGACCCAGTACTTC
TRBJ2-5	NA	NA	TRBV2	CASSEADSQETQYF	TGTGCCAGCAGTGAGGCAGACAGTCAAGAGACCCAGTACTTC
TRBJ2-1	NA	NA	TRBV6-5	CASSLNRERNEQFF	TGTGCCAGCAGTCTTAACAGGGAGAGGAATGAGCAGTTCTTC
TRBJ1-5	NA	once	TRBV2	CASSFDRLLNQPQHF	TGTGCCAGCAGTTTTGACAGGCTCCTAAACCAGCCCCAGCATTTT